The clone carrying this TCR beta chain was counted a few times. Its target is not known. This sample stems from a study of T cell responses to AZD1222 COVID-19 vaccine. Study-level points and caveats: Across spike, vaccine-associated CD4 TCRs were found, dominant at 160-218 and 743-854. Clonal diversity was possibly underestimated; the donors were predominantly white British and more often female. No repertoire was sampled before or during the peak T cell response, only after it.

The repertoire was sequenced with immunoSEQ multiplex PCR; TCRdb's copy has only in-frame clones and lacks some. The repertoire holds about 80,000 clones, roughly 87% seen once, with 24% in the top ten. The CDR3 runs to 11 residues. V dropped 10 bases and J dropped 3 bases, with 6 bases sitting between them. Per the germline V gene, CDR1 is SNHLY and CDR2 is FYNNEI. This receptor was identified in an adult in good health. V usage is TRBV2 and J usage is TRBJ1-4, with D unresolved. Here the sequenced sample was peripheral blood, taken on day 0 of AZD1222 vaccination. CDR3 DNA sequence: TGTGCCATTACGTCTAATGAAAAACTGTTTTTT. This translates into CAITSNEKLFF.